A single sample is the source of the 12 T cell receptor beta chains below, sequenced in a study of CD8+ T cells in alopecia areata. After isolation, RNA underwent reverse transcription to generate cDNA as the sequencing template. Method: immunoSEQ multiplex PCR; TCRdb's copy keeps in-frame clones and lacks some. The table records under 250,000 clones, 56% of them present only once. Input material: CD8+ T cells sorted from blood. These receptors originate from a human donor in good health.

This clone was picked up a small number of times. J is TRBJ1-2 and V is TRBV25-1; the match to TRBD1 covers 9 bases. The CDR3 totals 15 residues. The trim removed 5 bases at V and 6 bases at J, leaving 10 bases unmatched. Germline assignment: CDR1 MGHDK and CDR2 SYGVNS. The CDR3 sequence: CASSHGTGTADGYTF. The DNA of the CDR3 is TGTGCCAGCAGTCACGGGACAGGGACGGCTGATGGCTACACCTTC.

This clone was counted between two and nine times. This chain connects TRBV19 to TRBJ1-1; D call uncertain. This CDR3 has 11 residues. Germline V lookup: CDR1 LNHDA, CDR2 SQIVND (reference sequence). With 3 bases removed from V and 5 bases from J, the gap between germline ends came to 4 bases. As DNA, the CDR3 is TGTGCCAGTAGTATCGGGACTGAAGCTTTCTTT. This gives the protein CASSIGTEAFF.

The V call is TRBV6-5, the J call TRBJ2-1; 9 bases are shared with TRBD2. V gave up 7 bases and J gave up 4 bases; unmatched junction bases: 8. The CDR3 is made up of 15 amino acids. The V gene's germline CDR1 is MNHEY and CDR2 SVGAGI. CDR3 DNA: TGTGCCAGCACCCGGGGAGCGGGGGGATACAATGAGCAGTTCTTC. Its protein product is CASTRGAGGYNEQFF.

This clone was counted only a few times. The chain links TRBV29-1 to TRBJ2-5, with D perhaps TRBD2 (6 bases). CDR1 and CDR2 from the germline V gene are SQVTM and ANQGSEA. The CDR3 loop spans 10 amino acids. The germline V and J ends were trimmed by 7 bases and 3 bases, with 6 bases remaining between them. CDR3 sequence (DNA): TGCAGCGCGGGAGAAGAGACCCAGTACTTC. Its protein product is CSAGEETQYF.

V is TRBV4-2 and J is TRBJ1-2; 9 positions agree with TRBD1. V shed 4 bases and J 6 bases; nucleotides not matched to a gene: 9. This CDR3 has 15 amino acids. The germline gives CDR1 LGHNA, CDR2 YNFKEQ. DNA for the CDR3: TGTGCCAGCAGCCGCACCGCCGGGGACAGGGATGGCTACACCTTC. Protein: CASSRTAGDRDGYTF.

The chain links TRBV4-1 to TRBJ1-2, with 9 bases lining up with TRBD1. CDR1 is MGHRA, CDR2 YSYEKL, per germline. J gave up 3 bases and V 4 bases, and 15 bases lay outside the gene matches. The CDR3 totals 18 residues. CDR3 amino acids: CASSRLRTGETPYYGYTF. The CDR3 bases are TGCGCCAGCAGCCGACTTCGGACAGGGGAAACTCCATACTATGGCTACACCTTC.

This clone turned up a few times. The chain is built from TRBV15 and TRBJ2-6; D may be TRBD1 or TRBD2 (5 bases each). Trimming took off 0 bases at V and 2 bases at J, with 8 bases between the two ends. The CDR3 totals 16 residues. The germline V gene has CDR1 LNHNV and CDR2 YYDKDF (reference sequence). The CDR3 protein is CATSRDWGTGANVLTF. The CDR3 DNA is TGTGCCACCAGCAGAGATTGGGGGACTGGGGCCAACGTCCTGACTTTC.

This CDR3 reads CAWSTGQGNQPQHF. DNA of the CDR3: TGTGCCTGGAGTACCGGACAGGGCAATCAGCCCCAGCATTTT. The rearrangement joins TRBV30 to TRBJ1-5, with 7 bases fitting TRBD1. This CDR3 contains 14 residues. Germline-derived CDR1 and CDR2 are GTSNPN and SVGIG (reference sequence). V lost 2 bases and J lost 2; bases outside the gene matches: 3.

This rearrangement joins TRBV2 to TRBJ2-7, with 9 bases identical to TRBD1. With 10 bases clipped from V and 5 bases from J, the junction kept 15 bases outside the gene matches. This CDR3 contains 15 residues. Germline V lookup: CDR1 SNHLY, CDR2 FYNNEI. The CDR3 reads CATRTGTGTGNEQYF. In DNA form, the CDR3 reads TGTGCCACCCGTACCGGGACAGGGACGGGAAACGAGCAGTACTTC.

The genes are TRBV5-1 and TRBJ1-1, with D unclear. This CDR3 spans 13 amino acids. Germline assignment: CDR1 SGHRS and CDR2 YFSETQ. V was clipped by 4 bases and J by 5 bases, with 12 bases between them. DNA of the CDR3: TGCGCCAGCAGCCCGGAAGGTAGGACTGAAGCTTTCTTT. Encoded protein: CASSPEGRTEAFF.

The chain couples TRBV7-8 to TRBJ2-1; 9 positions match TRBD2. This CDR3 is 15 amino acids long. Germline values: CDR1 SGHVS, CDR2 FQNEAQ. Unmatched junction bases numbered 4, after V lost 3 bases and J lost 4 bases. The CDR3 DNA is TGTGCCAGCAGCTTGCGACTAGCGGCTTACAATGAGCAGTTCTTC. Translated: CASSLRLAAYNEQFF.

V usage is TRBV9 and J usage is TRBJ1-4, with 7 bases matching TRBD1. Trimming at V came to 0 bases and at J to 6 bases, leaving 5 bases not matched to a gene. The CDR3 runs 15 residues. Germline CDR1 and CDR2: SGDLS and YYNGEE. The CDR3: CASSVVGDSDEKLFF. In DNA, the CDR3 is TGTGCCAGCAGCGTAGTGGGGGACAGTGATGAAAAACTGTTTTTT.